One and the same sample provided the 27 T cell receptor beta chains below, sequenced in a study of T cells in Graves' hyperthyroidism and ophthalmopathy. Researchers amplified the TCR beta CDR3 regions from RNA transcripts. A set of HTBI primers served as the primers for a first-round RT-PCR of the TCR CDR3. TCRdb reanalysed the multiplex PCR reads using MiXCR and keeps one entry per CDR3 protein. The sample lists about 270,000 distinct CDR3 sequences, less than 30% occurring once. The sample taken for sequencing was blood. The receptors were sampled from a man in his forties with Graves' hyperthyroidism that later progressed to Graves' ophthalmopathy.

The sample holds many counts of this clonotype. This sequence joins TRBV12-3 or TRBV12-4 and TRBJ1-5; D remains unclear. CDR3 length: 13 amino acids. Trimming cost V 5 bases and J 5 bases, with 10 bases left between them. Here the CDR3 reads CASSMRTDQPQHF. The CDR3 region has the DNA TGTGCCAGCAGTATGAGGACCGATCAGCCCCAGCATTTT.

The genes are TRBV15 and TRBJ1-5; maybe TRBD1 (6 bases). Germline assignment: CDR1 LNHNV and CDR2 YYDKDF (reference sequence). V lost 0 bases to trimming and J lost 2 bases, with 20 bases between them. This CDR3 has 19 amino acids. The CDR3 DNA sequence: TGTGCCACCAGCAGAGATTTAGTTGGATCGACAGGAGGCAATCAGCCCCAGCATTTT. Its protein product is CATSRDLVGSTGGNQPQHF.

This clonotype was seen repeatedly, ten times or more. This sequence joins TRBV5-1 and TRBJ2-5; 7 bases are a match to TRBD2. CDR1 and CDR2 (germline): SGHRS, YFSETQ. V lost 0 bases and J lost 7; bases outside the gene matches: 9. The CDR3 extends over 15 amino acids. The CDR3: CASSLGLAVTVTQYF. For the CDR3, the DNA is TGCGCCAGCAGCTTGGGACTAGCAGTGACTGTGACCCAGTACTTC.

This clonotype occurred a few times. The junction departs from the called germline gene at one end, perhaps through a read error. The chain employs TRBV6-1 and TRBJ1-1; D gene uncertain. Germline V lookup: CDR1 MNHNS, CDR2 SASEGT. The CDR3 loop spans 13 amino acids. This CDR3 reads CASRLNVNTEAFF. Written as DNA, the CDR3 is TGTGCCAGCAGACTAAATGTGAACACTGAGGCTTTCTTT.

This clonotype was detected many times. This chain links TRBV7-2 with TRBJ1-5; TRBD1 matches at 7 bases. The CDR3 totals 18 residues. V shed 1 base, J shed 3 bases, and the junction held 12 bases outside the gene matches. Germline V gene data show CDR1 as SGHTA and CDR2 as FQGNSA. CDR3 nucleotide sequence: TGTGCCAGCAGCTTAGTGTTCGACAGGGACTTTTACAATCAGCCCCAGCATTTT. It is translated as CASSLVFDRDFYNQPQHF.

This clonotype occurred many times. This chain connects TRBV12-3 or TRBV12-4 to TRBJ2-6; the D is unclear. Trimming took off 7 bases at V and 0 bases at J, with 7 bases between the two ends. This CDR3 is built from 14 residues. The CDR3, as DNA: TGTGCCAGCACTCAGAACTCTGGGGCCAACGTCCTGACTTTC. This gives the protein CASTQNSGANVLTF.

This clonotype appeared many times. This chain joins TRBV7-9 and TRBJ1-2; D is possibly TRBD1 (5 bases). V was cut by 1 base and J by 8 bases, with 11 bases left in between. This CDR3 contains 13 residues. In germline, CDR1 is SEHNR, CDR2 FQNEAQ (reference sequence). CDR3 region: CASSLGQFKGYTF. The CDR3 region has the DNA TGTGCCAGCAGCTTAGGACAGTTTAAGGGCTACACCTTC.

The table lists this clonotype with many counts. The chain joins TRBV15 to TRBJ2-7, with D possibly TRBD1 on 7 matching bases. This CDR3 has 15 residues. Per germline, CDR1 LNHNV and CDR2 YYDKDF (reference sequence). V dropped 5 bases and J dropped 2 bases, with 16 bases sitting between them. CDR3 sequence: CATSARGDSTYEQYF. CDR3 bases: TGTGCCACCAGCGCTCGCGGGGACAGCACCTACGAGCAGTACTTC.

The chain's CDR3 is CATANPRGGVSEQYF. CDR3 in DNA: TGTGCCACCGCAAACCCCAGGGGAGGGGTCTCCGAGCAGTACTTC. V and J are TRBV10-3 and TRBJ2-7; maybe TRBD2 (7 bases). V was clipped by 10 bases and J by 6 bases, with 25 bases between them. The CDR3 has 15 residues. CDR1 ENHRY and CDR2 SYGVKD come from the germline V gene.

This clonotype was detected ten times or more. The V call is TRBV6-5, the J call TRBJ1-6; D is ambiguous. The V end was cut by 6 bases, the J end by 7 bases, with 13 bases between. Germline loops: CDR1 MNHEY, CDR2 SVGAGI. The length of the CDR3 is 14 residues. In DNA, the CDR3 is TGTGCCAGCAGGTACCCAACGAAAAATTCACCCCTCCACTTT. Translated: CASRYPTKNSPLHF.

At least ten counts were recorded for this clonotype. The rearrangement joins TRBV5-1 to TRBJ2-5; 12 nucleotides line up with TRBD1. V lost 4 bases to trimming and J lost 2 bases; unmatched junction nucleotides: 6. CDR3 length: 16 amino acids. Germline CDR1 SGHRS, CDR2 YFSETQ. CDR3 in DNA: TGCGCCAGCAGCAGGGACAGGGGGCGTCAACAAGAGACCCAGTACTTC. As protein: CASSRDRGRQQETQYF.

The chain carries TRBV6-1 and TRBJ1-5; perhaps TRBD1 as D (5 bases). The germline V gene has CDR1 MNHNS and CDR2 SASEGT. Trimming stripped 2 bases from V and 5 bases from J, with 13 bases between. CDR3 size: 15 residues. DNA of the CDR3: TGTGCCAGCAGTGAATGGGGGGATCCTTATCAGCCCCAGCATTTT. Translation: CASSEWGDPYQPQHF.

This chain uses TRBV24-1 with TRBJ2-5; 7 bases map to TRBD1. The CDR3 runs 18 residues. V lost 1 base, J lost 5 bases, and 15 bases stayed unmatched. The germline gives CDR1 KGHDR, CDR2 SFDVKD. The CDR3 DNA reads TGTGCCACCAGTGATTTTTCGGAAGGGGCAGGGGGACGGGAGACCCAGTACTTC. Translation: CATSDFSEGAGGRETQYF.

The table lists this clonotype with many counts. This rearrangement joins TRBV29-1 to TRBJ2-1, with TRBD2 matching 14 bases. V lost 1 base, J lost 4 bases, and 3 bases stayed unmatched. Per the germline V gene, CDR1 is SQVTM and CDR2 is ANQGSEA. This CDR3 has 16 residues. In nucleotides, the CDR3 is TGCAGCGTTGAAGTCGGGACTAGCGGGAGTTACAATGAGCAGTTCTTC. Translated: CSVEVGTSGSYNEQFF.

This clonotype was observed once. The J gene is TRBJ1-1, the V gene TRBV6-5; tentatively, D is TRBD1 (5 bases). Germline loops: CDR1 MNHEY, CDR2 SVGAGI. The CDR3 is 14 residues long. The V gene lost 2 bases and the J gene lost 3 bases, with 10 bases spanning the gap. CDR3 sequence reads: CASSYGGKDTEAFF. The CDR3 DNA follows: TGTGCCAGCAGTTACGGGGGGAAGGACACTGAAGCTTTCTTT.

This clonotype has at least ten counts. The chain uses TRBV5-1 and TRBJ2-5; 15 bases fit TRBD2. V was clipped by 4 bases and J by 5 bases; unmatched bases: 9. The CDR3 loop spans 17 amino acids. The germline V gene encodes CDR1 SGHRS and CDR2 YFSETQ. CDR3 sequence (DNA): TGCGCCAGCAGCCAAGGCGGGACTAGCGGGAGGAGGGAGACCCAGTACTTC. This sequence encodes CASSQGGTSGRRETQYF.

This clonotype was counted ten times or more. The rearrangement joins TRBV11-2 to TRBJ2-7, with a tentative D call TRBD2 (5 bases). Germline assignment: CDR1 SGHAT and CDR2 FQNNGV. This CDR3 is built from 17 residues. The V end lost 2 bases, the J end lost 1 base, and 18 bases lay between the germline ends. The CDR3 here is CASSLTAGLQSSYEQYF. The DNA of the CDR3 is TGTGCCAGCAGCTTAACCGCCGGACTTCAATCGTCCTACGAGCAGTACTTC.

This clonotype was detected many times. The rearrangement joins TRBV20-1 to TRBJ2-2; D perhaps matches TRBD1 (5 bases). V was trimmed by 6 bases and J by 4 bases, leaving 24 bases between them. Germline CDR1 DFQATT, CDR2 SNEGSKA (reference sequence). CDR3 length equals 17 residues. This chain's CDR3 is CSAMKPLTGYRTGELFF. Written as DNA, the CDR3 is TGCAGTGCCATGAAGCCTCTAACAGGTTATCGCACCGGGGAGCTGTTTTTT.

In this sample, this clonotype turned up many times. CDR3 region: CASSGDFSSYEQYF. Written as DNA, the CDR3 is TGTGCCAGCAGCGGCGACTTCAGCTCCTACGAGCAGTACTTC. The gene calls are TRBV2 and TRBJ2-7; D remains unclear. Germline lookup yields CDR1 SNHLY and CDR2 FYNNEI. The CDR3 length is 14 residues. Trimming removed 6 bases at V and 0 bases at J, with 12 bases between.

V gene TRBV6-1 combines with J gene TRBJ1-1; D perhaps matches TRBD1 (6 bases). CDR3 size: 13 residues. Germline assignment: CDR1 MNHNS and CDR2 SASEGT. V lost 6 bases, J lost 7 bases, and 15 bases lay in between. DNA for the CDR3: TGTGCCAGCAGACCGACAGGTCTCTATGAAGCTTTCTTT. Protein product: CASRPTGLYEAFF.

This clonotype was recorded at least ten times. This CDR3 reads CASSGRERTGELFF. The CDR3 DNA follows: TGTGCCAGCAGTGGCAGGGAAAGAACCGGGGAGCTGTTTTTT. The rearrangement joins TRBV2 to TRBJ2-2; tentative D call: TRBD1 (5 bases). Trimming took 4 bases from V and 5 from J, leaving 11 bases between them. Looked up from germline, CDR1 is SNHLY and CDR2 is FYNNEI. This CDR3 comprises 14 residues.

V and J are TRBV30 and TRBJ2-5, with D uncertain. This CDR3 comprises 12 residues. CDR1 and CDR2 (germline): GTSNPN, SVGIG (reference sequence). The ends were cut back, 2 bases at V and 4 bases at J, with 8 bases in the middle. CDR3 sequence reads: CAWSIGPETQYF. The CDR3 DNA is TGTGCCTGGAGTATAGGGCCAGAGACCCAGTACTTC.

At least ten counts were recorded for this clonotype. The rearrangement links TRBV5-1 to TRBJ2-7; TRBD2 agrees at 7 bases. Germline V CDR1 and CDR2: SGHRS, YFSETQ. V shed 2 bases and J 2 bases; nucleotides not matched to a gene: 4. The CDR3 has 14 amino acids. CDR3 DNA: TGCGCCAGCAGCTTCCGGGAGGCTGCCTACGAGCAGTACTTC. Translating gives CASSFREAAYEQYF.

CDR3: CASSLEEQYF. CDR3 nucleotides: TGTGCCAGCAGTTTGGAAGAGCAGTACTTC. This rearrangement joins TRBV28 to TRBJ2-7; D is unclear. The CDR3 totals 10 residues. Trimming removed 3 bases at V and 7 bases at J, with 4 bases between. Germline V gene data show CDR1 as MDHEN and CDR2 as SYDVKM. The full variable domain, its missing parts supplied by reference TRBV28 and TRBJ2-7, is DVKVTQSSRYLVKRTGEKVFLECVQDMDHENMFWYRQDPGLGLRLIYFSYDVKMKEKGDIPEGYSVSREKKERFSLILESASTNQTSMYLCASSLEEQYFGPGTRLTVT.

This clonotype showed up many times. The chain employs TRBV19 and TRBJ1-5, with D perhaps matching TRBD1 (6 bases). Deletions cut 6 bases from V and 6 bases from J, with 18 bases between. There are 15 residues in the CDR3. Looked up from germline, CDR1 is LNHDA and CDR2 is SQIVND (reference sequence). The CDR3 spells CASRGLQGWGQPQHF. The DNA for the CDR3 is TGTGCCAGTAGGGGACTACAGGGATGGGGTCAGCCCCAGCATTTT.

Ten or more counts support this clonotype. The chain has TRBV6-5 and TRBJ1-1; the D is unclear. There are 15 residues in the CDR3. The germline V gene has CDR1 MNHEY and CDR2 SVGAGI. Trimming removed 0 bases from V and 8 bases from J, with 16 bases in between. In DNA, the CDR3 is TGTGCCAGCAGTTACTCGAGATCTGGGGTCTCCGAAGCTTTCTTT. Its protein product is CASSYSRSGVSEAFF.

The J gene is TRBJ1-2, the V gene TRBV30; tentative D call: TRBD1 (6 bases). The length of the CDR3 is 15 residues. Trimming took off 0 bases at V and 5 bases at J, with 16 bases between the two ends. Germline CDR1 GTSNPN, CDR2 SVGIG (reference sequence). CDR3 sequence: CAWSVREQGVYGYTF. DNA of the CDR3: TGTGCCTGGAGTGTACGGGAACAGGGTGTATATGGCTACACCTTC.